This T cell receptor (beta chain) was recovered during a study of cytomegalovirus exposure and HLA in healthy donors. Looked up from germline, CDR1 is MNHEY and CDR2 is SMNVEV (reference sequence). The CDR3 is made up of 13 amino acids. Trimming took off 3 bases at V and 5 bases at J, with 10 bases between the two ends. The sample holds one count of this clone. Its cognate antigen is unknown. With 60 Vbeta and 13 Jbeta primers, the PCR was carried out. The assay was immunoSEQ multiplex PCR, and TCRdb's table has in-frame clones only and misses some. The sample has approximately 72,000 clones, roughly 78% seen once. Study observations and caveats: The study assumed roughly uniform donor sequencing depth for presence/absence analyses. Several of the most significant clusters were apparently associated with common viral pathogens in a later analysis. High specificity and sensitivity for cytomegalovirus status were reported for the classifier. Later genetic work tied a missense DCLRE1C variant to beta-chain V and J trimming.

This chain connects TRBV27 to TRBJ1-2; D perhaps matches TRBD1 (6 bases). Sequencing was carried out using PBMCs. The source of this sequence is a man younger than 35 in good health and CMV-seronegative. CDR3 region: CASSFRGGYGYTF. The CDR3 DNA sequence: TGTGCCAGCAGTTTCAGGGGAGGGTATGGCTACACCTTC.